A single sample gave rise to the 20 T cell receptor beta chains below, sequenced in a study of identical twins. TCRdb reprocessed the 5' RACE reads via MiXCR and lists one record per CDR3 protein. Found here are a few hundred thousand distinct CDR3 sequences, more than 9% of them singletons; the top ten hold around 3.1%. This sample also appeared in a second study, on yellow fever vaccine responses in identical twins.

What was sequenced was PBMCs. Receptors were obtained from a woman aged 18-29 years in good health.

The rearrangement joins TRBV5-4 to TRBJ2-1; 7 nucleotides line up with TRBD2. The CDR3 runs to 13 residues. CDR1 and CDR2 from the germline V gene are SGHNT and YYREEE (reference sequence). V lost 4 bases, J lost 9 bases, and 7 bases stayed unmatched. The CDR3: CASSGGLDSEQFF. The CDR3 coding sequence is TGTGCCAGCAGCGGAGGACTAGACAGTGAGCAGTTCTTC.

This clonotype has just a few counts. The rearrangement joins TRBV5-1 to TRBJ2-3, with a tentative D call TRBD2 (6 bases). The CDR3 runs to 14 residues. Trimming stripped 4 bases from V and 3 bases from J, with 12 bases between. Germline loops: CDR1 SGHRS, CDR2 YFSETQ. The CDR3 DNA sequence: TGCGCCAGCAGCCGAGGACTAAGGACAGATACGCAGTATTTT. As protein: CASSRGLRTDTQYF.

This chain joins TRBV6-2 or TRBV6-3 and TRBJ2-5, with D tentatively TRBD1 or TRBD2 (5 bases each). Germline V gene lookup returns CDR1 MNHEY and CDR2 SVGEGT. The CDR3 is made up of 15 amino acids. V dropped 4 bases and J dropped 5 bases, with 17 bases sitting between them. CDR3: CASSSLDGARETQYF. The CDR3 bases are TGTGCCAGCAGTTCGTTGGACGGGGCGAGGGAGACCCAGTACTTC.

The rearrangement uses TRBV6-1 and TRBJ2-1, with D perhaps being TRBD1 or TRBD2 (5 bases each). Germline V gene data show CDR1 as MNHNS and CDR2 as SASEGT. The CDR3 length is 14 residues. Trimming stripped 8 bases from V and 8 bases from J, with 19 bases between. The chain's CDR3 is CASRGAIGVDEQFF. The CDR3 nucleotides read TGTGCCAGCCGAGGGGCCATAGGGGTTGATGAGCAGTTCTTC.

Only a few counts were recorded for this clonotype. The rearrangement joins TRBV7-6 to TRBJ2-1; 12 bases align to TRBD2. Germline-derived CDR1 and CDR2 are SGHVS and FNYEAQ. V dropped 0 bases and J dropped 8; count of bases not matched to a gene: 5. This CDR3 has 16 residues. The CDR3 DNA is TGTGCCAGCAGCTTAGCGACTAGCGGGAGTGTCTATGAGCAGTTCTTC. This gives the protein CASSLATSGSVYEQFF.

This chain connects TRBV7-9 to TRBJ1-1; D unresolved. Per the germline V gene, CDR1 is SEHNR and CDR2 is FQNEAQ (reference sequence). The CDR3 sequence is 15 residues long. Between the trimmed V and J ends, which lost 1 base and 1 base, there was a span of 10 bases. DNA of the CDR3: TGTGCCAGCAGCTTAGGGGCCAGTGAGAACACTGAAGCTTTCTTT. It encodes CASSLGASENTEAFF.

This clonotype was detected ten times or more. This chain joins TRBV5-1 and TRBJ2-3; 9 nucleotides line up with TRBD1. Trimming cost V 3 bases and J 4 bases; bases outside gene matches: 6. CDR3 size: 15 residues. CDR1 SGHRS and CDR2 YFSETQ come from the germline V gene. The CDR3 loop is CASSYPGQGSDTQYF. DNA of the CDR3: TGCGCCAGCAGCTACCCGGGACAGGGCTCAGATACGCAGTATTTT.

This clonotype was counted at least ten times. The gene calls are TRBV30 and TRBJ2-1, with 8 nucleotides matching TRBD2. Germline CDR1 GTSNPN, CDR2 SVGIG (reference sequence). J gave up 6 bases and V 0 bases, and 4 bases lay outside the gene matches. This CDR3 region has 14 residues. CDR3 sequence reads: CAWSVSGEVNEQFF. The CDR3 nucleotides are TGTGCCTGGAGTGTTAGCGGGGAAGTCAATGAGCAGTTCTTC.

This clonotype came up a few times. The CDR3 loop reads CSAGRVTDTQYF. Here the CDR3 DNA reads TGCAGCGCGGGAAGGGTGACAGATACGCAGTATTTT. The gene calls are TRBV29-1 and TRBJ2-3; D is perhaps TRBD2 (5 bases). The germline V gene has CDR1 SQVTM and CDR2 ANQGSEA. The V end lost 7 bases, the J end lost 3 bases, and 11 bases lay between the germline ends. CDR3 length equals 12 residues.

In this sample, this clonotype turned up a few times. This chain joins TRBV6-1 and TRBJ2-5; D unresolved. V lost 3 bases to trimming and J lost 2 bases, with 7 bases between them. Germline V gene sequence: CDR1 MNHNS, CDR2 SASEGT. There are 13 residues in the CDR3. CDR3 DNA: TGTGCCAGCAGTGATTCCAGGCAAGAGACCCAGTACTTC. Translating it yields CASSDSRQETQYF.

The V call is TRBV6-5, the J call TRBJ2-1, with 7 positions matching TRBD2. Per germline, CDR1 MNHEY and CDR2 SVGAGI. V lost 6 bases to trimming and J lost 9 bases; unmatched junction nucleotides: 5. This CDR3 has 12 residues. Here the CDR3 reads CASSRLASEQFF. The CDR3 nucleotides are TGTGCCAGCAGCCGACTAGCCAGTGAGCAGTTCTTC.

The rearrangement links TRBV29-1 to TRBJ2-5; D uncertain. The CDR3 runs 11 residues. V gave up 0 bases and J gave up 3 bases, with 2 bases separating them. Germline CDR1 is SQVTM and CDR2 is ANQGSEA. The CDR3 DNA is TGCAGCGTTGAAGACAAAGAGACCCAGTACTTC. It codes for CSVEDKETQYF.

This clonotype has a handful of counts. This chain connects TRBV6-6 to TRBJ1-2; D gene uncertain. This CDR3 comprises 13 residues. Looked up from germline, CDR1 is MNHNY and CDR2 is SVGAGI (reference sequence). V was cut by 6 bases and J by 2 bases, with 10 bases left in between. CDR3 loop: CASSPYANYGYTF. The CDR3 DNA reads TGTGCCAGCAGCCCCTACGCGAACTATGGCTACACCTTC.

The chain employs TRBV20-1 and TRBJ2-5; 8 nucleotides align to TRBD1. J was trimmed by 7 bases and V by 6 bases; bases with no gene match: 13. Germline V gene data show CDR1 as DFQATT and CDR2 as SNEGSKA (reference sequence). The CDR3 sequence is 14 residues long. This CDR3 reads CSASRDRCKRTQYF. The CDR3 DNA sequence: TGCAGTGCGAGCCGGGACAGGTGCAAAAGGACCCAGTACTTC.

A few counts support this clonotype. The chain employs TRBV29-1 and TRBJ1-4; D not resolved. Trimming took off 0 bases at V and 16 bases at J, with 12 bases between the two ends. CDR3 length: 11 amino acids. Germline V gene data show CDR1 as SQVTM and CDR2 as ANQGSEA. The CDR3 nucleotides read TGCAGCGTTGAAGAGCAAGGAGTAGGGTTTTTT. It encodes CSVEEQGVGFF.

The chain has TRBV10-3 and TRBJ2-2, with a tentative D call TRBD1 (6 bases). V was pared by 9 bases and J by 0 bases, with 14 bases between. Germline V lookup: CDR1 ENHRY, CDR2 SYGVKD. The CDR3 spans 15 residues. Written as DNA, the CDR3 is TGTGCCATGGAACCGGGACATCCGAACACCGGGGAGCTGTTTTTT. Translating it yields CAMEPGHPNTGELFF.

The V gene is TRBV6-2 or TRBV6-3, the J gene TRBJ2-7; either TRBD1 or TRBD2 may fit D (5 bases each). The CDR3 sequence is 14 residues long. In germline, CDR1 is MNHEY, CDR2 SVGEGT. V lost 6 bases to trimming and J lost 8 bases, with 20 bases between them. DNA of the CDR3: TGTGCCAGCAGGGCTTTTGGCGAGGGGCTCAAGCAGTACTTC. This translates into CASRAFGEGLKQYF.

This clonotype was seen many times. The chain is built from TRBV20-1 and TRBJ2-1, with unresolved D. Trimming took off 1 base at V and 2 bases at J, with 6 bases between the two ends. Germline CDR1 is DFQATT and CDR2 is SNEGSKA (reference sequence). CDR3 length: 13 residues. CDR3 bases: TGCAGTGCTAGAGGAGCAACCTACAATGAGCAGTTCTTC. Its protein is CSARGATYNEQFF.

This clonotype was detected only a few times. The chain is built from TRBV7-2 and TRBJ2-7; the match to TRBD1 covers 9 bases. The CDR3 covers 15 residues. Germline assignment: CDR1 SGHTA and CDR2 FQGNSA. V lost 1 base and J lost 3; bases outside the gene matches: 4. CDR3 region: CASSLDRGPFYEQYF. The CDR3 DNA reads as TGTGCCAGCAGCTTAGACAGGGGGCCTTTCTACGAGCAGTACTTC. The entire variable domain, with the rest obtained from reference TRBV7-2 and TRBJ2-7, is as follows: GAGVSQSPSNKVTEKGKDVELRCDPISGHTALYWYRQSLGQGLEFLIYFQGNSAPDKSGLPSDRFSAERTGGSVSTLTIQRTQQEDSAVYLCASSLDRGPFYEQYFGPGTRLTVT.

This clonotype has a handful of counts. This CDR3 reads CASSLGGTVRYAFF. The CDR3 DNA reads TGTGCCAGCAGCTTGGGGGGGACGGTTCGATACGCTTTCTTT. The chain joins TRBV5-8 to TRBJ1-1, with D possibly matching TRBD1 (5 bases). The V gene lost 0 bases and the J gene lost 11 bases, with 17 bases spanning the gap. This CDR3 region has 14 residues. Germline CDR1 SGHTS, CDR2 YDEGEE.